This passage covers 13 T cell receptor beta chains from one sample sequenced in a study of response to subunit inactivated influenza vaccine. TCRdb re-derived calls from the RT-PCR reads in MiXCR, one entry per CDR3 protein. The table lists roughly 700,000 distinct CDR3 sequences, 15% to 19% of them singletons. Source: PBMCs from blood, taken 11 to 12 days after vaccination. Receptors originate from a man in his fifties who received an inactivated influenza vaccine.

This rearrangement joins TRBV15 to TRBJ1-5; D unclear. CDR3 size: 12 residues. Germline V gives CDR1 LNHNV, CDR2 YYDKDF (reference sequence). Between the trimmed V and J ends, which lost 0 bases and 7 bases, there was a span of 4 bases. CDR3 nucleotide sequence: TGTGCCACCAGCAGAGATTACCAGCCCCAGCATTTT. It yields the protein CATSRDYQPQHF.

The CDR3: CAGVPGSTLSSYNEQFF. The CDR3 DNA follows: TGCGCCGGGGTCCCGGGCTCCACCTTGAGCTCCTACAATGAGCAGTTCTTC. The chain is built from TRBV10-1 and TRBJ2-1; no reliable D call. The CDR3 is 17 residues long. In germline, CDR1 is WNHNN, CDR2 SYGVQD (reference sequence). Between the trimmed V and J ends, which lost 11 bases and 0 bases, there was a span of 23 bases.

This chain joins TRBV20-1 and TRBJ1-6; the D is unclear. Germline CDR1 DFQATT, CDR2 SNEGSKA (reference sequence). The CDR3 sequence is 13 residues long. Trimming left V 3 bases short and J 8 bases short, with 11 bases between. The CDR3 DNA is TGCAGTGCTAGGTGGCAGGCCCATTCACCCCTCCACTTT. The encoded protein is CSARWQAHSPLHF.

The chain employs TRBV20-1 and TRBJ2-7; D is ambiguous. The V gene lost 5 bases and the J gene lost 2 bases, with 22 bases spanning the gap. The length of the CDR3 is 16 residues. Germline CDR1 DFQATT, CDR2 SNEGSKA (reference sequence). The CDR3 loop reads CSAPQSLVGSTYEQYF. CDR3 in DNA: TGCAGTGCTCCCCAGAGCCTCGTGGGGTCCACCTACGAGCAGTACTTC.

J is TRBJ2-5 and V is TRBV5-1; 11 bases fit TRBD2. Germline values: CDR1 SGHRS, CDR2 YFSETQ. V was pared by 4 bases and J by 2 bases, with 4 bases of the junction left unmatched. The CDR3 runs 15 residues. This CDR3 is CASSIPSGGQETQYF. The CDR3 DNA follows: TGCGCCAGCAGCATTCCTAGCGGGGGGCAAGAGACCCAGTACTTC.

This clonotype has only a few counts. The rearrangement joins TRBV6-2 or TRBV6-3 to TRBJ2-7; 7 nucleotides align to TRBD1. This CDR3 spans 14 amino acids. Looked up from germline, CDR1 is MNHEY and CDR2 is SVGEGT. The trim removed 6 bases at V and 7 bases at J, leaving 12 bases unmatched. Here the CDR3 DNA reads TGTGCCAGCAGCCCAGGACAGGTTGCTAGGGAGCAGTACTTC. Protein product: CASSPGQVAREQYF.

This sequence joins TRBV5-1 and TRBJ1-4; D call uncertain. Trimming removed 0 bases at V and 8 bases at J, with 11 bases between. Germline loops: CDR1 SGHRS, CDR2 YFSETQ. The CDR3 loop spans 14 amino acids. The CDR3 loop reads CASSLATQSEKLFF. CDR3 nucleotides: TGCGCCAGCAGCTTGGCCACACAGAGCGAAAAACTGTTTTTT. Based on the CDR3 plus reference TRBV5-1 and TRBJ1-4, the full variable domain is KAGVTQTPRYLIKTRGQQVTLSCSPISGHRSVSWYQQTPGQGLQFLFEYFSETQRNKGNFPGRFSGRQFSNSRSEMNVSTLELGDSALYLCASSLATQSEKLFFGSGTQLSVL.

This clonotype was observed many times. The rearrangement joins TRBV3-1 to TRBJ2-1, with D possibly matching TRBD2 (5 bases). Germline lookup yields CDR1 LGHDT and CDR2 YNNKEL (reference sequence). The ends were cut back, 4 bases at V and 1 base at J, with 14 bases in the middle. The length of the CDR3 is 16 residues. The CDR3 loop is CASSLLRTDSYNEQFF. The CDR3 DNA follows: TGTGCCAGCAGCCTCCTAAGGACTGATTCCTACAATGAGCAGTTCTTC.

This clonotype showed up just a few times. In DNA form, the CDR3 reads TGCAGTGCTAGGGCGCGGACAGGGGTCGAAGCTTTCTTT. Its protein product is CSARARTGVEAFF. V and J are TRBV20-1 and TRBJ1-1, with 9 bases lining up with TRBD1. The germline CDR1 and CDR2 sequences are DFQATT and SNEGSKA (reference sequence). V lost 3 bases and J lost 8; bases outside the gene matches: 7. The CDR3 loop spans 13 amino acids.

This rearrangement joins TRBV10-3 to TRBJ2-7; 7 bases align to TRBD1. The germline V gene has CDR1 ENHRY and CDR2 SYGVKD. The CDR3 loop spans 15 amino acids. J lost 6 bases, V lost 4 bases, and 12 bases had no gene match. The CDR3 nucleotides read TGTGCCATCAGTGGAACTCGGACAGGTTCACCCGAGCAGTACTTC. Protein: CAISGTRTGSPEQYF.

The rearrangement links TRBV7-9 to TRBJ2-6; perhaps TRBD1 as D (6 bases). The CDR3 runs to 17 residues. The germline V gene encodes CDR1 SEHNR and CDR2 FQNEAQ (reference sequence). Trimming removed 8 bases from V and 0 bases from J, with 17 bases in between. The DNA of the CDR3 is TGTGCCAGCTTAGGACAGCCCAGAACCTCTGGGGCCAACGTCCTGACTTTC. Translating it yields CASLGQPRTSGANVLTF.

The sample holds many counts of this clonotype. The chain uses TRBV5-1 and TRBJ1-1; D might be TRBD1 (5 bases). Germline CDR1 SGHRS, CDR2 YFSETQ. The CDR3 extends over 14 amino acids. The V end was cut by 0 bases, the J end by 2 bases, with 8 bases between. The CDR3, as DNA: TGCGCCAGCAGCTTGGGCGACAGAAACACTGAAGCTTTCTTT. Protein product: CASSLGDRNTEAFF.

This clonotype showed up just once. V usage is TRBV6-5 and J usage is TRBJ1-2, with 7 bases identical to TRBD1. V lost 0 bases and J lost 2; bases outside the gene matches: 3. This CDR3 has 15 amino acids. Germline V gene lookup returns CDR1 MNHEY and CDR2 SVGAGI. The CDR3 spells CASSYSRGQNYGYTF. CDR3 nucleotide sequence: TGTGCCAGCAGTTACTCAAGGGGGCAGAACTATGGCTACACCTTC.